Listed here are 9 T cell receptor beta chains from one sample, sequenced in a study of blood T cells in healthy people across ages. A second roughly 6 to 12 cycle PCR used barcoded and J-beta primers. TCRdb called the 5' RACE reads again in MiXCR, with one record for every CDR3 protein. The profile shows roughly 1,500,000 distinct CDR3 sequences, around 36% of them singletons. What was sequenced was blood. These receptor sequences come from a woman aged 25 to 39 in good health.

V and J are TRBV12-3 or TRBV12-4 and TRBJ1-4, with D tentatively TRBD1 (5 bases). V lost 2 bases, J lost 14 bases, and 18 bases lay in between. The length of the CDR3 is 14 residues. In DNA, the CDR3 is TGTGCCAGCAGTTTATGGGGTCTCGGGCAGGGCCTGTTTTTT. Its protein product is CASSLWGLGQGLFF.

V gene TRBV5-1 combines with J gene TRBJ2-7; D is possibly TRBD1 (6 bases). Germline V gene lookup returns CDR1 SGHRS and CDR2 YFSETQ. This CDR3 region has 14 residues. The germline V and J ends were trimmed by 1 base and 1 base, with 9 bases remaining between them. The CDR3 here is CASSLYQGSYEQYF. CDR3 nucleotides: TGCGCCAGCAGCTTGTACCAGGGGTCCTACGAGCAGTACTTC.

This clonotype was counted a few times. The DNA of the CDR3 is TGTGCCAGCAGCGTGGGACTAGCGGGGGGGGTCTACAATGAGCAGTTCTTC. As protein: CASSVGLAGGVYNEQFF. The rearrangement joins TRBV4-2 to TRBJ2-1, with TRBD2 matching 16 bases. This CDR3 contains 17 residues. Germline CDR1 is LGHNA and CDR2 is YNFKEQ. V shed 5 bases and J 3 bases; nucleotides not matched to a gene: 4.

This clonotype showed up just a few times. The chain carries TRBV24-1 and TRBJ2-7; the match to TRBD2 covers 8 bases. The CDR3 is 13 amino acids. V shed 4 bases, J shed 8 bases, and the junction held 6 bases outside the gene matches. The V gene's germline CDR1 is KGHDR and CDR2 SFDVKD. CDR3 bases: TGTGCCACCAGTGAAGACGGGAGGGCGAAGCAGTACTTC. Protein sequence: CATSEDGRAKQYF.

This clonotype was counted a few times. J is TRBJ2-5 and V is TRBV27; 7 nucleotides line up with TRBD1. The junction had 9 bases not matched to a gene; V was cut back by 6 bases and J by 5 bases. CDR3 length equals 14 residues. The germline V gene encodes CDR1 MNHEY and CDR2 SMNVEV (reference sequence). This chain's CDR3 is CASSQTGTKETQYF. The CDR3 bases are TGTGCCAGCAGCCAGACAGGGACGAAGGAGACCCAGTACTTC.

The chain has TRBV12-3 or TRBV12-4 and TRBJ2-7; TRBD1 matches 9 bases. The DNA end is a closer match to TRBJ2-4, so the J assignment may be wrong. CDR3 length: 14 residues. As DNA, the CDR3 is TGTGCCAGCGCGACTTGGGACAGGGAAAACATTCAGTACTTC. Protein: CASATWDRENIQYF.

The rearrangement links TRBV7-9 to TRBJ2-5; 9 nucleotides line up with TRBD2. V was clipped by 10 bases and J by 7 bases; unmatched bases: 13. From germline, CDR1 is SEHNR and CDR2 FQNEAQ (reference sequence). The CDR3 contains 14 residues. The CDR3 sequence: CAIGGLAGSWTQYF. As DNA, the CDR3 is TGTGCCATCGGAGGTCTAGCGGGGTCTTGGACCCAGTACTTC. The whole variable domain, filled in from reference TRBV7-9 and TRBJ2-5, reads DTGVSQNPRHKITKRGQNVTFRCDPISEHNRLYWYRQTLGQGPEFLTYFQNEAQLEKSRLLSDRFSAERPKGSFSTLEIQRTEQGDSAMYLCAIGGLAGSWTQYFGPGTRLLVL.

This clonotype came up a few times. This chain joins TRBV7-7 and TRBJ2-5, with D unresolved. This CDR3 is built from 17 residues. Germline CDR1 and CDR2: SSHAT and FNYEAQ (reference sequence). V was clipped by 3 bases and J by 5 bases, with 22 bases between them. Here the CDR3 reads CASSLGAGRPSSETQYF. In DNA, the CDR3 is TGTGCCAGCAGCTTGGGCGCCGGGCGCCCAAGCTCGGAGACCCAGTACTTC.

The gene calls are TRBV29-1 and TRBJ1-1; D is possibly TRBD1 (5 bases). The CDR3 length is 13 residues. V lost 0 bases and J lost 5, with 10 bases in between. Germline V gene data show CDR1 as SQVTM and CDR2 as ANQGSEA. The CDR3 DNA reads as TGCAGCGTTGAAGAGTGGAGGGGAACTGAAGCTTTCTTT. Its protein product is CSVEEWRGTEAFF.